This is a list of T cell receptor beta chains from one sample in a study of CD8 T cells in ankylosing spondylitis. TCRdb reprocessed the 5' RACE reads via MiXCR and lists one record per CDR3 protein. Of 800,000 to 900,000 distinct CDR3 sequences listed, 12% are singletons. Specimen: blood, either unsorted or a sorted T cell fraction (not recorded which). Receptor source: a male donor with ankylosing spondylitis. Both conserved end residues are part of each CDR3. Each record gives: clone size, V gene, D gene, J gene, CDR3 DNA, CDR3 protein. The D gene is left open where the match is weak. Only part of the rows carry a size: once, few, many, or a class if the clone is expanded.

-,TRBV7-6,TRBD2,TRBJ2-3,TGTGCCAGCAGCTTAGCTTTCTCGACTAGCGGATTTGCAGATACGCAGTATTTT,CASSLAFSTSGFADTQYF
-,TRBV18,-,TRBJ2-3,TGTGCCAGCTCACCCGGGTCCACCCCCGGTACGCAGTATTTT,CASSPGSTPGTQYF
-,TRBV7-2,TRBD2,TRBJ2-1,TGTGCCAGCAGCCCGAGACTAGCGGGAGCTAATGAGCAGTTCTTC,CASSPRLAGANEQFF
-,TRBV20-1,-,TRBJ1-6,TGCAGTGCTAGAGGGGTCTGGACAGTTGATTCACCCCTCCACTTT,CSARGVWTVDSPLHF
few,TRBV20-1,TRBD2,TRBJ2-1,TGCAGTGCCGGGACTAGCGACCACAATGAGCAGTTCTTC,CSAGTSDHNEQFF
few,TRBV6-6,-,TRBJ1-1,TGTGCCAGCAGTAACAGGGTTGAAGCTTTCTTT,CASSNRVEAFF
few,TRBV5-1,TRBD2,TRBJ2-3,TGCGCCAGCAGCTCTTTAGCGGGGGGTTATGATACGCAGTATTTT,CASSSLAGGYDTQYF
few,TRBV20-1,-,TRBJ1-4,TGCAGTGCTAGAGCCGGGTGGGAGTCAGAATGGGAAAAACTGTTTTTT,CSARAGWESEWEKLFF
-,TRBV20-1,TRBD2,TRBJ2-3,TGCAGTGCCAGGGAGTGGCAGCGGGAGGATACGCAGTATTTT,CSAREWQREDTQYF
many,TRBV20-1,-,TRBJ2-7,TGCAGTGCTAGAGTTGATGGGTGGTCCTACGAGCAGTACTTC,CSARVDGWSYEQYF
-,TRBV5-1,-,TRBJ2-7,TGCGCCAGCAGGTTTATTGCTAGCTCCTACGAGCAGTACTTC,CASRFIASSYEQYF
few,TRBV10-3,TRBD1,TRBJ2-7,TGTGCCATCAGTAAGACAGGGGATGCGTCCTACGAGCAGTACTTC,CAISKTGDASYEQYF
-,TRBV12-3/TRBV12-4,-,TRBJ2-1,TGTGCCAGCAGTCGGACGGTGGATGTGTCCTACAATGAGCAGTTCTTC,CASSRTVDVSYNEQFF
-,TRBV5-5,-,TRBJ2-7,TGTGCCAGCAGCTTGGAGGGGGGGACGTTCGGCGAGCAGTACTTC,CASSLEGGTFGEQYF
few,TRBV20-1,-,TRBJ2-1,TGCAGTGCTAGAGATCATTCAGGTTCGGATGAGCAGTTCTTC,CSARDHSGSDEQFF
few,TRBV12-3/TRBV12-4,-,TRBJ1-1,TGTGCCAGCAGTTTAGAGAGGGGTGCCACTGAAGCTTTCTTT,CASSLERGATEAFF
-,TRBV28,-,TRBJ1-2,TGTGCCAGCAGTTTCAGGGACCGGATTAACTATGGCTACACCTTC,CASSFRDRINYGYTF
few,TRBV5-1,-,TRBJ2-7,TGCGCCAGCAGCTTGTTACAGGATGGCGACGAGCAGTACTTC,CASSLLQDGDEQYF
few,TRBV20-1,TRBD2,TRBJ2-1,TGCAGTGCTCCCTACCCTAGCGGATACCACAATGAGCAGTTCTTC,CSAPYPSGYHNEQFF
-,TRBV10-1,TRBD2,TRBJ2-1,TGCGCCAGTGGGGATCTAGCGGGATGGGGTAATGAGCAGTTCTTC,CASGDLAGWGNEQFF
few,TRBV11-2,TRBD2,TRBJ2-1,TGTGCCAGCAGCCCCACCGGACTAGCGAGGGGCGGTGAGCAGTTCTTC,CASSPTGLARGGEQFF
many,TRBV12-3/TRBV12-4,-,TRBJ2-7,TGTGCCAGCAGTCGAAGGGACGGACGATCCTACGAGCAGTACTTC,CASSRRDGRSYEQYF
many,TRBV7-2,-,TRBJ2-3,TGTGCCAGCAGCGCACCTCGGGGGGCGCGCACAGATACGCAGTATTTT,CASSAPRGARTDTQYF
-,TRBV12-2,-,TRBJ2-7,TGTGCAAGTCGCTTTAGGTCGAGGCACGAGCAGTACTTC,CASRFRSRHEQYF
few,TRBV7-2,TRBD2,TRBJ2-1,TGTGCCAGCAGCTTAGCAAGACTACTAGCGGAGCTGTCCTACAATGAGCAGTTCTTC,CASSLARLLAELSYNEQFF
few,TRBV12-3/TRBV12-4,-,TRBJ2-5,TGTGCCAGCAGTTTAGGCCCGACTAGGGGCCAAGAGACCCAGTACTTC,CASSLGPTRGQETQYF
-,TRBV20-1,-,TRBJ1-2,TGCAGTGCTAGAGTTGGGCAGAACCGTGGCTACACCTTC,CSARVGQNRGYTF
-,TRBV2,-,TRBJ2-7,TGTGCCAGCACCCGGGGCAGGGGCTACGAGCAGTACTTC,CASTRGRGYEQYF
-,TRBV20-1,-,TRBJ1-6,TGCAGTGCTCGGAAGGGAGGGGGGAATTCACCCCTCCACTTT,CSARKGGGNSPLHF
-,TRBV4-2,-,TRBJ1-3,TGTGCCAGCAGCCAAGTGACACGCGGAAACACCATATATTTT,CASSQVTRGNTIYF
-,TRBV5-4,-,TRBJ1-6,TGTGCCAGCAGCTTGGACAGGCAACGTTCACCCCTCCACTTT,CASSLDRQRSPLHF
-,TRBV7-2,-,TRBJ2-7,TGTGCCAGCAGCTTAGTGGGGACACTCTACGAGCAGTACTTC,CASSLVGTLYEQYF
-,TRBV6-2/TRBV6-3,TRBD1,TRBJ1-1,TGTGCCAGCCGTTGGGCGGGACAGGGCGCTGAAGCTTTCTTT,CASRWAGQGAEAFF
few,TRBV5-1,-,TRBJ1-1,TGCGCCAGCAGCTCGGCATGGCGGGCGGTGAACACTGAAGCTTTCTTT,CASSSAWRAVNTEAFF
once,TRBV5-1,-,TRBJ2-2,TGCGCCAGCAGCTTGGAGGAGGTTGGCACCGGGGAGCTGTTTTTT,CASSLEEVGTGELFF
-,TRBV28,-,TRBJ1-5,TGTGCCAGCAGTTTATTAGGGCAATTGGGCAATCAGCCCCAGCATTTT,CASSLLGQLGNQPQHF
-,TRBV6-1,-,TRBJ2-4,TGTGCCAGCAGTACCCCTATGCGGGAAAACATTCAGTACTTC,CASSTPMRENIQYF
-,TRBV20-1,-,TRBJ2-7,TGCAGTGCTAGGAACGCGCGACGTGCCTACGAGCAGTACTTC,CSARNARRAYEQYF
-,TRBV6-5,-,TRBJ2-2,TGTGCCAGCAGTACTGGCTCCCGTGGCTGGACCGGGGAGCTGTTTTTT,CASSTGSRGWTGELFF
few,TRBV27,TRBD2,TRBJ2-1,TGTGCCAGCAGTCCCATCGACAGACTAGCGGGTTTGAATGAGCAGTTCTTC,CASSPIDRLAGLNEQFF
few,TRBV6-1,-,TRBJ1-2,TGTGCCAGCAGTGAAGGGCGGGGAAGTCCAAACTATGGCTACACCTTC,CASSEGRGSPNYGYTF
-,TRBV18,-,TRBJ2-1,TGTGCCAGCTCACCACAAAGGGCTACCACCCTTCCAGCGCAGTTCTTC,CASSPQRATTLPAQFF
many,TRBV29-1,TRBD2,TRBJ2-5,TGCAGCGGGGGGGGACGAGAGACCCAGTACTTC,CSGGGRETQYF
many,TRBV6-5,-,TRBJ2-1,TGTGCCAGCAGTTACTCCTCAGCCCGGATCTGGGGCAATGAGCAGTTCTTC,CASSYSSARIWGNEQFF
many,TRBV29-1,-,TRBJ2-3,TGCAGCGTTGGCAAAGGGCTTAGCACAGATACGCAGTATTTT,CSVGKGLSTDTQYF
-,TRBV28,TRBD1,TRBJ2-2,TGTGCCAGCAGAGGATCCGGGACAGCAACCGGGGAGCTGTTTTTT,CASRGSGTATGELFF
many,TRBV5-1,-,TRBJ1-3,TGCGCCAGCAGCTTGAACGGGGCCTCTGGAAACACCATATATTTT,CASSLNGASGNTIYF
-,TRBV20-1,-,TRBJ2-7,TGCAGTGCGGAAGGTCCCCGATTTAACTACGAGCAGTACTTC,CSAEGPRFNYEQYF
-,TRBV6-6,-,TRBJ1-1,TGTGCCAGCCTGGACGCGTACACTGAAGCTTTCTTT,CASLDAYTEAFF
-,TRBV11-2,-,TRBJ2-1,TGTGCCAGCAGCTTAGAGGCTAGGCGGACCAGCTCCTACAATGAGCAGTTCTTC,CASSLEARRTSSYNEQFF
-,TRBV28,-,TRBJ2-3,TGTGCCAGCAGTCCCCGCGGGCGGGGAAGCACAGATACGCAGTATTTT,CASSPRGRGSTDTQYF
many,TRBV4-2,-,TRBJ1-1,TGTGCCAGCAGCCGGGAAGGTGGAATGAACACTGAAGCTTTCTTT,CASSREGGMNTEAFF
-,TRBV7-9,-,TRBJ2-1,TGTGCCAGCAGCTTAACTATCGGGTTCCACAATGAGCAGTTCTTC,CASSLTIGFHNEQFF
many,TRBV7-9,-,TRBJ2-1,TGTGCCAGCAGCTTAAGGAGGTCCCCCTACAATGAGCAGTTCTTC,CASSLRRSPYNEQFF
few,TRBV20-1,TRBD2,TRBJ2-7,TGCAGTGCTAGAGACCGACTAGCGGGAGTCTACGAGCAGTACTTC,CSARDRLAGVYEQYF
many,TRBV5-1,-,TRBJ2-7,TGCGCCAGCAGCTTTCGTGGACACTCCTACGAGCAGTACTTC,CASSFRGHSYEQYF
few,TRBV29-1,TRBD1,TRBJ2-3,TGCAGCGCAGCTCCGGGACAGGGGGCAGATACGCAGTATTTT,CSAAPGQGADTQYF
-,TRBV4-1,TRBD1,TRBJ2-7,TGCGCCAGCAGCCAAGACGACAGGGTCTATTACGAGCAGTACTTC,CASSQDDRVYYEQYF
-,TRBV6-5,-,TRBJ2-1,TGTGCCAGCAGCTACCAGGGTGGAGGAGATAGTTACAATGAGCAGTTCTTC,CASSYQGGGDSYNEQFF
-,TRBV5-1,TRBD2,TRBJ2-1,TGCGCCAGCAGGTCCGCGGGGGGGGGACTCAGCTCCTACAATGAGCAGTTCTTC,CASRSAGGGLSSYNEQFF